A selection of T cell receptor beta chains follows, all from one sample in a study of cytomegalovirus exposure and HLA in healthy donors. TCRdb keeps only in-frame clones here, not all; method: immunoSEQ multiplex PCR. The sample comprises over 100,000 clones, over 60% of which are singletons, and almost 3% rests with the top ten. Sequenced: PBMCs. The receptors here all came from a woman in her late teens or twenties in good health and CMV-seropositive. Both conserved end residues are part of each CDR3. A D gene is named only where the DNA matches it firmly. Size tells how often a clone was seen (once, few, many) or the class of an expanded clone, and some rows leave it out.

clone_size j_call d_call v_call cdr3_nt cdr3_aa
- TRBJ2-7 TRBD2 TRBV4-2 TGTGCCAGCAGCCAAGATGTCGGGCTAGCGGGTTCAGGGAGGTACGAGCAGTACTTC CASSQDVGLAGSGRYEQYF
once TRBJ2-5 TRBD1 TRBV6-5 TGTGCCAGCAGTGGGACAGGTGGGGTGGAGACCCAGTACTTC CASSGTGGVETQYF
few TRBJ2-2 - TRBV11-2 TGTGCCAGCAGTCTTACATTACCCGCGAACACCGGGGAGCTGTTTTTT CASSLTLPANTGELFF
- TRBJ2-4 - TRBV30 TGTGCCTGGATGGGGAGGCTAGCCAAAAACATTCAGTACTTC CAWMGRLAKNIQYF
- TRBJ2-3 TRBD1 TRBV18 TGTGCCAGCTCCCAGCAGGGGGCGCTGACAGATACGCAGTATTTT CASSQQGALTDTQYF
- TRBJ2-1 - TRBV27 TGTGCCAGCAGTTTAGCCAGGGCGAGGAGTGAGCAGTTCTTC CASSLARARSEQFF
- TRBJ1-2 - TRBV5-1 TGCGCCAGCAGCTTGGCCGGGAGCAACAACTATGGCTACACCTTC CASSLAGSNNYGYTF
few TRBJ2-2 TRBD2 TRBV5-3 TGTGCCAGAAGCTTGGCGGGGACTAGCGGGAGGGTCGACACCGGGGAGCTGTTTTTT CARSLAGTSGRVDTGELFF
- TRBJ1-4 - TRBV5-8 TGTGCCAGCAGCCCTGCAGGGCTCGAAAAACTGTTTTTT CASSPAGLEKLFF
- TRBJ2-7 TRBD1 TRBV18 TGTGCCAGCTCACCGCGGGGCCCAGGGGGCACCTACGAGCAGTACTTC CASSPRGPGGTYEQYF
- TRBJ2-7 TRBD1 TRBV29-1 TGCAGCGCTGAGGACAGGATATCCTACGAGCAGTACTTC CSAEDRISYEQYF
- TRBJ2-3 TRBD1 TRBV4-1 TGCGCCAGCAGCCAAGACTGGGACAGCAGCACAGATACGCAGTATTTT CASSQDWDSSTDTQYF
- TRBJ1-6 - TRBV7-8 TGTGCCAGCAGCTCTATTACTTCACCCCTCCACTTT CASSSITSPLHF